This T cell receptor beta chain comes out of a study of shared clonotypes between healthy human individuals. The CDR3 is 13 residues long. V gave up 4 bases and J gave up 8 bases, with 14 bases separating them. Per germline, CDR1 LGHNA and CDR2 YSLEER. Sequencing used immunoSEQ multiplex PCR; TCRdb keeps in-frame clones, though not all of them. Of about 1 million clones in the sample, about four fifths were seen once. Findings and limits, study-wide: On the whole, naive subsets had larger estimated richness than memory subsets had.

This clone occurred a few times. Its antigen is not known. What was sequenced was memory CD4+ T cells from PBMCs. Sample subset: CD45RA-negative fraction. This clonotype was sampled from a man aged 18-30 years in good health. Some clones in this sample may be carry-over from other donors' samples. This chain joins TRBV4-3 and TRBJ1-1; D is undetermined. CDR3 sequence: CASSLNGQTEAFF. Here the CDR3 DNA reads TGCGCCAGCAGCCTAAATGGCCAGACAGAAGCTTTCTTT.